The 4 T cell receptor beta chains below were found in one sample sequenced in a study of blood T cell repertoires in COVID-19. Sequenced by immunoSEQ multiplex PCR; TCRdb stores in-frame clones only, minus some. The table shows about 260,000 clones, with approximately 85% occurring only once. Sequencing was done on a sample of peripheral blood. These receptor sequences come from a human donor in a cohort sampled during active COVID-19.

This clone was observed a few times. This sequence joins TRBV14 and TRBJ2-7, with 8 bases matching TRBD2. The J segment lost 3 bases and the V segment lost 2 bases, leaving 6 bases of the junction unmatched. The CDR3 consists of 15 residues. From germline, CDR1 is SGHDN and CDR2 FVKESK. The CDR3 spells CASSQQGLAFYEQYF. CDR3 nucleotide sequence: TGTGCCAGCAGCCAACAAGGACTAGCCTTCTACGAGCAGTACTTC.

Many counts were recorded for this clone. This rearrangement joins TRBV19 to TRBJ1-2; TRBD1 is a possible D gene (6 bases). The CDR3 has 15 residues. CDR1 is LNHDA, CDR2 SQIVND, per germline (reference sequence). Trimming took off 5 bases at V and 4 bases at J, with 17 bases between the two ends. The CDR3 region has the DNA TGTGCCAGTAGTGCTCAGTCGGGGGGCGGCTATGGCTACACCTTC. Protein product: CASSAQSGGGYGYTF. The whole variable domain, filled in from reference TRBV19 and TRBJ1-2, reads DGGITQSPKYLFRKEGQNVTLSCEQNLNHDAMYWYRQDPGQGLRLIYYSQIVNDFQKGDIAEGYSVSREKKESFPLTVTSAQKNPTAFYLCASSAQSGGGYGYTFGSGTRLTVV.

CDR3 in amino acids: CASSYGQVNTEAFF. In DNA, the CDR3 is TGTGCCAGCAGTTACGGACAGGTGAACACTGAAGCTTTCTTT. The chain combines TRBV6-2 or TRBV6-3 with TRBJ1-1; TRBD1 matches at 7 bases. CDR1 MNHEY and CDR2 SVGEGT come from the germline V gene. V was clipped by 2 bases and J by 0 bases; unmatched bases: 0. This CDR3 is 14 amino acids long.

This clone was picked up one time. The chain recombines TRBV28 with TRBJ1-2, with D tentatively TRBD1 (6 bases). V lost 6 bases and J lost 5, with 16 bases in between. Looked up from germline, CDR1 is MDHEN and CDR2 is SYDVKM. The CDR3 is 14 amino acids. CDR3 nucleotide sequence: TGTGCCAGCAGCCCCATTGAGACAGGTTATGGCTACACCTTC. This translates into CASSPIETGYGYTF.